Each of the 10 T cell receptor beta chains below was sequenced from the same sample in a study of long-term antiretroviral therapy in people with HIV. Sequencing used immunoSEQ v3.0 at survey level. Here immunoSEQ multiplex PCR was the method, and the copy in TCRdb shows in-frame clones only, minus some. Among around 28,000 clones, about 86% were seen once, and the ten largest hold around 4.9%. The sample was unsorted PBMCs, taken 0.8 years after starting antiretroviral therapy. All receptors derive from a woman aged 25 to 45 with HIV.

The chain joins TRBV7-9 to TRBJ1-3; D is unclear. Germline CDR1 reads SEHNR; CDR2 reads FQNEAQ (reference sequence). CDR3 size: 15 residues. V lost 1 base and J 8 bases, leaving 15 bases between the germline ends. For the CDR3, the DNA is TGTGCCAGCAGCTTAGAGGCGGAGACGGGTCACACCATATATTTT. Its protein is CASSLEAETGHTIYF.

V and J are TRBV29-1 and TRBJ1-1; D possibly corresponds to TRBD1 (5 bases). In germline, CDR1 is SQVTM, CDR2 ANQGSEA. The CDR3 totals 14 residues. V was shortened by 5 bases and J by 0 bases, with 13 bases between the two germline ends. This CDR3 is CSVRQLTMNTEAFF. CDR3 DNA: TGCAGCGTTCGACAGCTTACTATGAACACTGAAGCTTTCTTT.

V and J are TRBV18 and TRBJ2-7, with 12 bases matching TRBD1. Trimming took 5 bases from V and 1 from J; bases not matched to a gene: 15. The CDR3 extends over 19 amino acids. Germline V gene data show CDR1 as KGHSH and CDR2 as LQKENI. The DNA for the CDR3 is TGTGCCAGCTCAATAGCCCGGGACAGGGGGCGGTACGGGTCCTACGAGCAGTACTTC. Amino acids: CASSIARDRGRYGSYEQYF.

The V and J genes are TRBV28 and TRBJ2-1; D perhaps matches TRBD2 (7 bases). CDR3 length: 13 amino acids. Looked up from germline, CDR1 is MDHEN and CDR2 is SYDVKM. Trimming shortened V by 10 bases and J by 5 bases, and 15 bases separated the two germline ends. The CDR3 is CATFTGTNNEQFF. The CDR3 region has the DNA TGTGCCACCTTTACAGGGACTAACAATGAGCAGTTCTTC.

This rearrangement joins TRBV14 to TRBJ1-1, with D hard to call. Germline V gene data show CDR1 as SGHDN and CDR2 as FVKESK. The CDR3 is made up of 12 amino acids. V lost 2 bases and J lost 7, with 8 bases in between. The CDR3 spells CASSQKGFEAFF. DNA of the CDR3: TGTGCCAGCAGCCAAAAAGGGTTTGAAGCTTTCTTT.

This chain connects TRBV6-1 to TRBJ1-1; possible D gene TRBD1, 5 bases. V was shortened by 10 bases and J by 5 bases, with 11 bases between the two germline ends. Germline values: CDR1 MNHNS, CDR2 SASEGT. The CDR3 extends over 11 amino acids. CDR3 loop: CATSAGTEAFF. In nucleotides, the CDR3 is TGTGCCACCAGCGCAGGGACTGAAGCTTTCTTT.

The rearrangement links TRBV12-5 to TRBJ1-2; 7 nucleotides agree with TRBD1. The ends lost 6 bases at V and 5 bases at J; junction bases unmatched: 9. Germline CDR1 is LGHNT and CDR2 is FRNRAP. The CDR3 has 14 residues. CDR3 region: CASGPETGSYGYTF. Here the CDR3 DNA reads TGTGCTAGTGGCCCCGAGACAGGGTCTTATGGCTACACCTTC. The variable domain in full, completed from reference TRBV12-5 and TRBJ1-2, reads DARVTQTPRHKVTEMGQEVTMRCQPILGHNTVFWYRQTMMQGLELLAYFRNRAPLDDSGMPKDRFSAEMPDATLATLKIQPSEPRDSAVYFCASGPETGSYGYTFGSGTRLTVV.

CDR3 sequence: CASQDRGVWYTF. DNA for the CDR3: TGTGCCAGTCAAGACAGGGGTGTTTGGTACACCTTC. V gene TRBV19 combines with J gene TRBJ1-2; 8 bases are shared with TRBD1. The ends lost 8 bases at V and 11 bases at J; junction bases unmatched: 10. The germline V gene encodes CDR1 LNHDA and CDR2 SQIVND (reference sequence). The CDR3 is made up of 12 amino acids.

The CDR3 region has the DNA TGCGCCAGCAGCTGGCTGACAGCTTTGGAATTCTCCGGGGCCAACGTCCTGACTTTC. Translation: CASSWLTALEFSGANVLTF. The V call is TRBV5-1, the J call TRBJ2-6; possible D gene TRBD1, 5 bases. Germline V gives CDR1 SGHRS, CDR2 YFSETQ. Trimming took off 3 bases at V and 4 bases at J, with 23 bases between the two ends. There are 19 residues in the CDR3. Full variable domain (rest looked up from reference TRBV5-1 and TRBJ2-6): KAGVTQTPRYLIKTRGQQVTLSCSPISGHRSVSWYQQTPGQGLQFLFEYFSETQRNKGNFPGRFSGRQFSNSRSEMNVSTLELGDSALYLCASSWLTALEFSGANVLTFGAGSRLTVL.

This chain links TRBV4-2 with TRBJ2-3; the D gene is possibly TRBD2 (5 bases). Germline CDR1 and CDR2: LGHNA and YNFKEQ. V lost 0 bases, J lost 3 bases, and 10 bases lay in between. The CDR3 runs to 15 residues. The CDR3 loop is CASSQDNRGTDTQYF. In DNA form, the CDR3 reads TGTGCCAGCAGCCAAGATAACCGGGGAACAGATACGCAGTATTTT.